Below, one TCR beta chain is given with its context. The sample belongs to a study of blood T cell repertoires in COVID-19. On the study more broadly: Samples taken during acute and convalescent COVID-19 were collected in the United States, Italy and Spain.

Germline V gene data show CDR1 as MNHEY and CDR2 as SVGAGI. V shed 5 bases and J 12 bases; nucleotides not matched to a gene: 12. The CDR3 is made up of 15 amino acids. Only in-frame clones appear in the TCRdb table, and some are missing; sequencing was by immunoSEQ multiplex PCR. Found here are over 250,000 clones, approximately 92% of them singletons; the top ten hold 2% to 3%. It was during active infection that Seattle patients were enrolled and then longitudinally followed. V is TRBV6-5 and J is TRBJ2-1, with TRBD1 identical over 11 bases. This receptor was obtained from a person between 18 and 35 years old with COVID-19, enrolled during active disease. The sequencing input was peripheral blood. The CDR3 loop reads CASSTGQGALDGQFF. The DNA of the CDR3 is TGTGCCAGCAGTACAGGACAGGGGGCCTTGGATGGGCAGTTCTTC.